This T cell receptor (beta chain) was retrieved from a study of response to subunit inactivated influenza vaccine. Details on this clonotype: The antigen remains undetermined.

Study-wide findings and caveats: That few new T cells are recruited by each seasonal influenza vaccination was the authors' suggestion.

From the RT-PCR reads, TCRdb called clonotypes with MiXCR, one entry per CDR3 protein. The sample contains around 580,000 distinct CDR3 sequences, about 14% of which appear only once. The receptor was isolated from a middle-aged man who received an inactivated influenza vaccine. The sequencing used PBMCs from blood, collected less than 13 days after vaccination.

CDR3 sequence reads: CASSFSHIFSDRGPNTEAFF. CDR3 nucleotides: TGTGCCAGCAGTTTCTCCCATATCTTTTCGGACAGGGGGCCGAACACTGAAGCTTTCTTT. V usage is TRBV28 and J usage is TRBJ1-1, with TRBD1 identical over 11 bases. V dropped 3 bases and J dropped 1; count of bases not matched to a gene: 16. CDR1 is MDHEN, CDR2 SYDVKM, per germline. The CDR3 spans 20 residues.